Below, 5 T cell receptor beta chains from the same sample are listed, as sequenced in a study of blood T cell repertoires in COVID-19 (dated by TCRdb to the early 2020s). The library came from the immunoSEQ multiplex PCR assay. Imported from immuneACCESS, the table was reduced by TCRdb to in-frame sequences with V and J called. These copies leave out some clones; in studies compared against another copy, an unresolved V gene accounts for under half, and the cause of the remainder is not known. Within this sample are fewer than 150,000 clones, with around nine tenths of them counted one time only. 3.5% to 5.5% of the sample is held by the ten biggest clonotypes. Sequenced: peripheral blood. Receptors originate from a woman between 40 and 55 years old with acute or convalescent COVID-19.

The chain couples TRBV25-1 to TRBJ2-7, with 12 positions matching TRBD1. The germline CDR1 and CDR2 sequences are MGHDK and SYGVNS. J gave up 4 bases and V 6 bases, and 13 bases lay outside the gene matches. CDR3 length equals 17 residues. As DNA, the CDR3 is TGTGCCAGCAGGGGGGCGGGACAGGGGGCGCTTGGGTACGAGCAGTACTTC. It yields the protein CASRGAGQGALGYEQYF.

The chain couples TRBV7-9 to TRBJ2-1, with 9 bases lining up with TRBD2. Germline V gives CDR1 SEHNR, CDR2 FQNEAQ (reference sequence). V gave up 4 bases and J gave up 1 base; unmatched junction bases: 8. The CDR3 loop spans 17 amino acids. This CDR3 is CASSSVSGRGSYNEQFF. DNA of the CDR3: TGTGCCAGCAGCTCTGTTAGCGGGAGAGGTTCCTACAATGAGCAGTTCTTC.

This chain links TRBV6-5 with TRBJ1-2; D unclear. Germline V lookup: CDR1 MNHEY, CDR2 SVGAGI. CDR3 length: 15 residues. The V end lost 4 bases, the J end lost 0 bases, and 12 bases lay between the germline ends. CDR3 coding DNA: TGTGCCAGCAGTTCCTCGCTAACTCCTAACTATGGCTACACCTTC. This gives the protein CASSSSLTPNYGYTF.

This chain joins TRBV3-1 (or the pseudogene TRBV3-2) and TRBJ1-2; D may be TRBD1 (5 bases). V gave up 1 base and J gave up 2 bases, with 8 bases separating them. The CDR3 is 14 residues long. Germline V gene lookup returns CDR1 LGHDT and CDR2 YNNKEL (reference sequence). Here the CDR3 reads CASSQGGGNYGYTF. The CDR3 coding sequence is TGTGCCAGCAGCCAAGGGGGGGGGAACTATGGCTACACCTTC.

The V call is TRBV19, the J call TRBJ1-5; D not resolved. The V end was cut by 4 bases, the J end by 1 base, with 5 bases between. Germline V CDR1 and CDR2: LNHDA, SQIVND (reference sequence). The CDR3 has 13 amino acids. Here the CDR3 reads CASSKLSNQPQHF. The CDR3 DNA sequence: TGTGCCAGTAGTAAGCTGAGCAATCAGCCCCAGCATTTT.